The sequence of this TCR beta chain was determined in a study of blood T cell repertoires in COVID-19. The repertoire was sequenced with immunoSEQ multiplex PCR; TCRdb's copy has only in-frame clones and lacks some. The sample has about 190,000 clones, more than 85% seen once; the top ten hold about 1.1%. Germline lookup yields CDR1 LNHNV and CDR2 YYDKDF (reference sequence). The CDR3 has 16 amino acids. Trimming stripped 0 bases from V and 6 bases from J, with 15 bases between. This clone was counted only a few times. The TCR sequence derives from a man aged 30 to 45 with acute or convalescent COVID-19. The chain uses TRBV15 and TRBJ1-5; D is perhaps TRBD1 (5 bases). Sequenced input: peripheral blood. The CDR3 nucleotides are TGTGCCACCAGCAGAGAGGGCAGGGCTCGCGGTCAGCCCCAGCATTTT. Its translation is CATSREGRARGQPQHF.